This is a list of T cell receptor beta chains from one sample in a study of Ad26.COV2.S vaccination and SARS-CoV-2 variants. Here immunoSEQ multiplex PCR was the method, and the copy in TCRdb shows in-frame clones only, minus some. The repertoire consists of some 340,000 clones, with roughly 86% occurring once and the leading ten covering 1.5% to 2.5%. The sequenced sample was peripheral blood, obtained in a trial of Ad26.COV2.S vaccine versus placebo. These receptors came from a person between 18 and 60 years old who received the Ad26.COV2.S COVID-19 vaccine or a placebo. The CDR3 runs from the conserved cysteine through the conserved F or W. The order of the fields is CDR3 protein, CDR3 DNA, V gene, J gene, clone size, D gene. A D gene is named only where the DNA matches it firmly. Not every row has a clone size; where given, it reads once, few, many or a size class.

CASSMTGTDSGNTIYF	TGCGCCAGCAGCATGACCGGGACGGACTCTGGAAACACCATATATTTT	TRBV5-1	TRBJ1-3	.	.
CASSHNPYEQYF	TGTGCCAGCAGCCACAATCCGTACGAGCAGTACTTC	TRBV3-1/TRBV3-2	TRBJ2-7	.	.
CASSYRTGTGHTEAFF	TGTGCCAGCAGTTACAGGACAGGGACGGGGCACACTGAAGCTTTCTTT	TRBV6-2/TRBV6-3	TRBJ1-1	.	TRBD1
CASSLSTAYGYTF	TGTGCCAGCAGCTTAAGTACAGCTTATGGCTACACCTTC	TRBV7-2	TRBJ1-2	few	.
CASRASNEKLFF	TGTGCCAGCAGGGCATCTAATGAAAAACTGTTTTTT	TRBV2	TRBJ1-4	.	.
CAISPGLATYNEQFF	TGTGCCATCAGCCCTGGACTAGCGACTTACAATGAGCAGTTCTTC	TRBV10-3	TRBJ2-1	once	TRBD2
CASSAGTSYEQYF	TGTGCCAGCTCTGCCGGGACCTCCTACGAGCAGTACTTC	TRBV18	TRBJ2-7	.	.
CASRMTSGKETQYF	TGTGCCAGCAGGATGACTAGCGGGAAAGAGACCCAGTACTTC	TRBV6-5	TRBJ2-5	.	TRBD2
CATLTLEGNTIYF	TGCGCCACCCTCACCCTCGAGGGAAACACCATATATTTT	TRBV23-1	TRBJ1-3	.	.
CAPREGFETQYF	TGTGCCCCCCGAGAAGGGTTCGAGACCCAGTACTTC	TRBV6-5	TRBJ2-5	.	.
CAITSGTNYGYTF	TGTGCCATCACAAGTGGGACCAATTATGGCTACACCTTC	TRBV10-3	TRBJ1-2	.	.
CASSQDVGQSRNEQFF	TGCGCCAGCAGCCAAGATGTCGGACAGTCGAGGAATGAGCAGTTCTTC	TRBV4-3	TRBJ2-1	.	.
CASSIHRITGANVLTF	TGCGCCAGCAGCATACACAGGATAACTGGGGCCAACGTCCTGACTTTC	TRBV4-1	TRBJ2-6	.	.
CASTDSTTGELFF	TGTGCCAGCACCGACAGCACCACCGGGGAGCTGTTTTTT	TRBV11-3	TRBJ2-2	.	.
CASSENRAGTEAFF	TGCGCCAGCAGTGAGAACAGGGCGGGCACTGAAGCTTTCTTT	TRBV10-2	TRBJ1-1	.	.
CASTRTSPSGANVLTF	TGTGCCAGCACTCGGACCTCCCCCTCTGGGGCCAACGTCCTGACTTTC	TRBV2	TRBJ2-6	once	.
CASSPGQPNQPQHF	TGTGCCAGCAGCCCGGGACAGCCCAATCAGCCCCAGCATTTT	TRBV5-8	TRBJ1-5	.	TRBD1
CASSLLLAGGRGPDTQYF	TGTGCCAGCAGCTTGTTGTTAGCGGGGGGGCGAGGGCCAGATACGCAGTATTTT	TRBV5-6	TRBJ2-3	.	TRBD2
CASSQATNQGRQYF	TGCGCCAGCAGCCAAGCAACCAATCAGGGGCGGCAGTACTTC	TRBV4-1	TRBJ2-7	.	.
CASSLRQGANSPLHF	TGCGCCAGCAGCTTGAGACAGGGGGCCAATTCACCCCTCCACTTT	TRBV5-1	TRBJ1-6	.	TRBD1
CASSSRMSSYNSPLHF	TGTGCCAGCAGTTCCCGGATGAGCTCCTATAATTCACCCCTCCACTTT	TRBV6-5	TRBJ1-6	.	.
CASNRDSYEQYF	TGTGCCAGCAACAGGGACTCCTACGAGCAGTACTTC	TRBV6-5	TRBJ2-7	.	.
CASSRTKRTGGTGELFF	TGTGCCAGCAGCCGGACCAAACGGACAGGGGGGACCGGGGAGCTGTTTTTT	TRBV14	TRBJ2-2	once	TRBD1
CASSPSPSQAARTGELFF	TGCGCCAGCAGCCCATCCCCGAGTCAGGCCGCGAGGACCGGGGAGCTGTTTTTT	TRBV4-1	TRBJ2-2	.	.
CASRIAGGRTGELFF	TGTGCCAGCAGGATAGCGGGGGGGAGGACCGGGGAGCTGTTTTTT	TRBV6-6	TRBJ2-2	.	TRBD2
CASSQVAKTSEQYF	TGTGCCAGCAGCCAAGTCGCTAAAACCTCCGAGCAGTACTTC	TRBV3-1/TRBV3-2	TRBJ2-7	few	.
CASSLFGTDIETQYF	TGTGCCAGCAGCTTATTTGGGACAGATATAGAAACCCAGTACTTC	TRBV7-2	TRBJ2-5	.	TRBD1
CAITPAGGTDMQYF	TGTGCCATCACGCCCGCTGGGGGCACAGATATGCAGTATTTT	TRBV10-3	TRBJ2-3	once	.
CASSITWRKIYEQYF	TGTGCCAGCAGCATAACTTGGAGGAAGATCTACGAGCAGTACTTC	TRBV21-1	TRBJ2-7	.	.
CASSLRVFSGNTIYF	TGTGCCAGCAGCTTAAGGGTATTCTCTGGAAACACCATATATTTT	TRBV7-2	TRBJ1-3	.	.
CAWNAGDLYEQYF	TGTGCCTGGAACGCGGGGGACCTCTACGAGCAGTACTTC	TRBV30	TRBJ2-7	.	TRBD2
CASRLRQGGGYTF	TGTGCCAGCAGACTTCGACAGGGGGGTGGCTACACCTTC	TRBV7-9	TRBJ1-2	.	TRBD1
CASSPRTNDRADTEAFF	TGTGCCAGCAGCCCTCGCACGAATGACAGGGCTGACACTGAAGCTTTCTTT	TRBV21-1	TRBJ1-1	.	.
CASSANRVGYGGLSGANVLTF	TGCGCCAGCAGCGCAAACAGGGTAGGGTATGGGGGACTGTCTGGGGCCAACGTCCTGACTTTC	TRBV5-1	TRBJ2-6	.	.
CASSHSEDHMNTEAFF	TGTGCCAGCAGCCATAGCGAGGACCACATGAACACTGAAGCTTTCTTT	TRBV7-6	TRBJ1-1	.	.
CSVSRFNTDTQYF	TGCAGCGTGAGCAGATTCAACACAGATACGCAGTATTTT	TRBV29-1	TRBJ2-3	once	.
CASSTGTLLAKNIQYF	TGTGCCAGCTCGACAGGGACCCTACTAGCCAAAAACATTCAGTACTTC	TRBV18	TRBJ2-4	once	TRBD1
CASSTGTGQRDTQYF	TGTGCCAGCAGCACCGGGACAGGGCAAAGAGATACGCAGTATTTT	TRBV7-2	TRBJ2-3	.	TRBD1
CAWSEARDGYTF	TGTGCCTGGAGTGAGGCACGGGATGGCTACACCTTC	TRBV30	TRBJ1-2	.	.
CASSRRGKSYEQYF	TGTGCCAGCAGCCGTCGGGGGAAATCCTACGAGCAGTACTTC	TRBV6-5	TRBJ2-7	.	.
CASSVSSGGPRETQYF	TGTGCCAGCAGCGTTTCGTCGGGGGGGCCCCGAGAGACCCAGTACTTC	TRBV9	TRBJ2-5	.	TRBD2
CATLGDRHTDTQYF	TGTGCCACCCTCGGGGACAGGCACACAGATACGCAGTATTTT	TRBV24-1	TRBJ2-3	once	TRBD1
CASSTGQNTEAFF	TGTGCCAGTAGTACGGGACAGAACACTGAAGCTTTCTTT	TRBV19	TRBJ1-1	.	.
CASSLSGVDNQPQHF	TGCGCCAGCAGCTTGTCGGGGGTTGACAATCAGCCCCAGCATTTT	TRBV5-1	TRBJ1-5	.	.
CASSSGGGRFTGELFF	TGTGCCAGCAGTTCGGGCGGGGGGCGGTTCACCGGGGAGCTGTTTTTT	TRBV6-2/TRBV6-3	TRBJ2-2	.	TRBD2
CASSKGGPDTQYF	TGTGCCAGCAGCAAGGGGGGGCCAGATACGCAGTATTTT	TRBV5-4	TRBJ2-3	.	.